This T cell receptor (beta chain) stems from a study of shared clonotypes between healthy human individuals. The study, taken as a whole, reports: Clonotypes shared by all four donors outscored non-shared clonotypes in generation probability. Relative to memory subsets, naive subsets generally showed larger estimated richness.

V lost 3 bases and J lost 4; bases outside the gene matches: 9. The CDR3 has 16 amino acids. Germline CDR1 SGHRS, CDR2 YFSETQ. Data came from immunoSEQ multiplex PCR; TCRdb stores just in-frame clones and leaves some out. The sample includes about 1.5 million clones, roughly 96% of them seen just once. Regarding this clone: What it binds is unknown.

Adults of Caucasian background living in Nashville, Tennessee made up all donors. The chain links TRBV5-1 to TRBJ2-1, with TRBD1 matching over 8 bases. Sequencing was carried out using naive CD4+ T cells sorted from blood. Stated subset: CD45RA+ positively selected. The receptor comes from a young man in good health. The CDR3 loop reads CASSSGQGRSYNEQFF. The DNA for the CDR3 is TGCGCCAGCAGCTCAGGACAGGGTAGATCGTACAATGAGCAGTTCTTC.